The rows below give T cell receptor beta chains drawn from one sample of a study of shared clonotypes between healthy human individuals. Assay used: immunoSEQ multiplex PCR; TCRdb lists only in-frame clones, some missing. Here the sample spans about 1 million clones, approximately 70% being singletons. Sequences were obtained from memory CD4+ T cells sorted from blood. These receptors all stem from a man aged 18 to 30 in good health. The CDR3 runs from the conserved cysteine through the conserved F or W. The D gene is left open where the match is weak. Size is omitted from some rows. Given values are once, few, many or a class for expanded clones.

14	NA	TRBJ1-2	few	TRBV5-1	CASSLVEFNYGYTF	TGCGCCAGCAGCTTGGTAGAGTTTAACTATGGCTACACCTTC
14	TRBD2	TRBJ2-3	NA	TRBV2	CASSAGTSGRTQYF	TGTGCCAGCAGTGCGGGGACTAGCGGTCGGACGCAGTATTTT
14	NA	TRBJ2-7	NA	TRBV27	CASSLAGLHYEQYF	TGTGCCAGCAGTTTAGCGGGACTTCACTACGAGCAGTACTTC
17	NA	TRBJ2-3	NA	TRBV13	CASSSLLLLANTDTQYF	TGTGCCAGCAGCTCCCTACTACTCCTAGCAAATACAGATACGCAGTATTTT
10	NA	TRBJ1-2	NA	TRBV5-4	CASSLGRGRF	TGTGCCAGCAGCTTGGGGAGGGGCAGATTC
14	NA	TRBJ1-4	NA	TRBV6-6	CASSYSGVREKLFF	TGTGCCAGCAGTTACTCCGGGGTTAGGGAAAAACTGTTTTTT
16	TRBD2	TRBJ2-7	NA	TRBV28	CASRPSGAGSSYEQYF	TGTGCCAGCAGACCTAGCGGGGCTGGCAGCTCCTACGAGCAGTACTTC
15	NA	TRBJ1-4	NA	TRBV27	CASSLSAGADEKLFF	TGTGCCAGCAGTTTATCGGCCGGCGCAGACGAAAAACTGTTTTTT
18	NA	TRBJ1-3	NA	TRBV7-2	CASSLRQGQSVSGNTIYF	TGTGCCAGCAGCTTAAGGCAAGGACAGTCGGTCTCTGGAAACACCATATATTTT
16	TRBD2	TRBJ2-2	NA	TRBV11-3	CASSPGTSGVPGELFF	TGTGCCAGCAGCCCCGGGACTAGCGGGGTCCCTGGGGAGCTGTTTTTT
16	NA	TRBJ2-6	few	TRBV25-1	CASSEWGGAGANVLTF	TGTGCCAGCAGTGAATGGGGTGGGGCTGGGGCCAACGTCCTGACTTTC
15	NA	TRBJ2-6	NA	TRBV28	CASSHTASGANVLTF	TGTGCCAGCAGTCACACAGCTTCTGGGGCCAACGTCCTGACTTTC
15	NA	TRBJ1-3	NA	TRBV27	CASSLEGRSGNTIYF	TGTGCCAGCAGTTTGGAGGGCCGCTCTGGAAACACCATATATTTT
12	NA	TRBJ1-5	few	TRBV6-1	CASSDSLGPQHF	TGTGCCAGCAGTGACTCTCTGGGGCCCCAGCATTTT
17	NA	TRBJ2-5	NA	TRBV5-6	CASSLALVGGQQETQYF	TGTGCCAGCAGCTTGGCCTTGGTGGGGGGGCAGCAAGAGACCCAGTACTTC
15	NA	TRBJ2-3	NA	TRBV30	CAWSLGRGSTDTQYF	TGTGCCTGGAGCCTAGGGAGGGGGTCCACAGATACGCAGTATTTT
15	TRBD1	TRBJ2-7	NA	TRBV15	CATSRVEDRSHEQYF	TGTGCCACCAGCAGAGTGGAGGACAGGTCCCACGAGCAGTACTTC
13	NA	TRBJ1-5	once	TRBV5-6	CASSLGPNQPQHF	TGTGCCAGCAGCTTGGGGCCGAATCAGCCCCAGCATTTT
13	NA	TRBJ1-1	NA	TRBV10-2	CASSDRKNTEAFF	TGCGCCAGCAGTGATCGCAAGAACACTGAAGCTTTCTTT
17	NA	TRBJ1-5	once	TRBV15	CATSRGGTDRHEGPQHF	TGTGCCACCAGCAGAGGGGGGACCGACAGGCATGAGGGGCCCCAGCATTTT
14	NA	TRBJ2-7	NA	TRBV19	CASKMSGTSYEQYF	TGTGCCAGTAAAATGTCGGGGACGTCCTACGAGCAGTACTTC
14	TRBD1	TRBJ2-7	NA	TRBV5-1	CASSLGWGQGEQYF	TGCGCCAGCAGCTTGGGATGGGGACAGGGCGAGCAGTACTTC
13	NA	TRBJ1-5	NA	TRBV6-1	CASRSAGGQPQHF	TGTGCCAGCAGATCGGCGGGGGGGCAGCCCCAGCATTTT
14	TRBD2	TRBJ2-1	NA	TRBV2	CASSLAGGGYEQFF	TGTGCCAGCAGTTTAGCGGGGGGTGGGTATGAGCAGTTCTTC
17	TRBD2	TRBJ2-5	NA	TRBV4-1	CASSRTGRLARQETQYF	TGCGCCAGCAGCCGCACTGGGAGACTAGCGCGACAAGAGACCCAGTACTTC
12	NA	TRBJ1-4	NA	TRBV7-9	CASSLANEKLFF	TGTGCCAGCAGCCTAGCGAATGAAAAACTGTTTTTT
15	NA	TRBJ1-2	NA	TRBV10-3	CAITRDRGADYGYTF	TGTGCCATCACTCGAGATAGGGGTGCCGACTATGGCTACACCTTC
12	NA	TRBJ2-3	NA	TRBV6-1	CASSVVTDTQYF	TGTGCCAGCAGTGTAGTCACAGATACGCAGTATTTT
16	NA	TRBJ1-6	NA	TRBV2	CASSEVQGGYNSPLHF	TGTGCCAGCAGTGAAGTGCAGGGTGGGTATAATTCACCCCTCCACTTT
13	NA	TRBJ1-4	few	TRBV2	CASSEVRDEKLFF	TGTGCCAGCAGTGAAGTAAGGGATGAAAAACTGTTTTTT
12	NA	TRBJ1-2	few	TRBV7-9	CAWGRANYGYTF	TGTGCCTGGGGGCGGGCTAACTATGGCTACACCTTC
14	NA	TRBJ2-3	NA	TRBV30	CAWSAVKGWGTQYF	TGTGCCTGGAGCGCGGTAAAGGGGTGGGGTACGCAGTATTTT
14	NA	TRBJ1-3	few	TRBV6-1	CASRQDSSGNTIYF	TGTGCCAGCCGCCAGGACAGCTCTGGAAACACCATATATTTT
14	TRBD1	TRBJ1-1	NA	TRBV5-1	CASSPRGLNTEAFF	TGCGCCAGCAGCCCCAGGGGGTTGAACACTGAAGCTTTCTTT
13	TRBD1	TRBJ2-7	NA	TRBV29-1	CSVRRTGPGEQYF	TGCAGCGTTCGCCGGACAGGGCCGGGGGAGCAGTACTTC
15	TRBD2	TRBJ2-2	NA	TRBV19	CASSPGTTNTGELFF	TGTGCCAGTAGTCCCGGGACTACGAACACCGGGGAGCTGTTTTTT
13	NA	TRBJ1-1	NA	TRBV25-1	CASSEYMYTEAFF	TGTGCCAGCAGTGAATATATGTACACTGAAGCTTTCTTT
13	NA	TRBJ1-5	few	TRBV5-1	CASSLSGYQPQHF	TGCGCCAGCAGCTTGTCAGGTTATCAGCCCCAGCATTTT
15	TRBD1	TRBJ2-7	once	TRBV5-1	CASSSAQGAPYEQYF	TGCGCCAGCAGCTCCGCCCAGGGGGCGCCTTACGAGCAGTACTTC
12	NA	TRBJ1-6	few	TRBV18	CASSPPSGALHF	TGTGCCAGCTCACCACCCTCGGGGGCCCTCCACTTT
14	NA	TRBJ1-4	once	TRBV6-1	CASSEVSRAEKLFF	TGTGCCAGCAGTGAAGTGTCCCGCGCAGAAAAACTGTTTTTT
13	TRBD2	TRBJ2-5	NA	TRBV2	CASSVGTSLVQYF	TGTGCCAGCAGTGTAGGGACTAGTCTCGTGCAGTACTTC
14	NA	TRBJ1-2	once	TRBV5-6	CASSLYGGYNGYTF	TGTGCCAGCAGCTTGTACGGAGGGTACAATGGCTACACCTTC
13	NA	TRBJ1-6	NA	TRBV19	CASSAPGPSPLHF	TGTGCCAGTAGCGCGCCAGGGCCTTCACCCCTCCACTTT
15	NA	TRBJ1-3	NA	TRBV9	CASSVGGLSGNTIYF	TGTGCCAGCAGCGTAGGTGGCCTCTCTGGAAACACCATATATTTT
15	NA	TRBJ1-4	NA	TRBV7-9	CASSLGGRTNEKLFF	TGTGCCAGCAGCTTAGGAGGGCGGACTAATGAAAAACTGTTTTTT
15	NA	TRBJ2-1	few	TRBV4-1	CASSQVHTPYNEQFF	TGCGCCAGCAGCCAAGTTCACACGCCATACAATGAGCAGTTCTTC
13	TRBD1	TRBJ1-6	NA	TRBV6-5	CASSDRGNSPLHF	TGTGCCAGCAGCGACAGGGGTAATTCACCCCTCCACTTT
15	TRBD2	TRBJ2-1	NA	TRBV7-3	CASSLKAGGYNEQFF	TGTGCCAGCAGCTTAAAAGCGGGGGGGTACAATGAGCAGTTCTTC
11	NA	TRBJ2-1	once	TRBV19	CASLMDNEQFF	TGTGCCAGTCTGATGGACAATGAGCAGTTCTTC
14	NA	TRBJ1-3	NA	TRBV5-1	CASSLTFSGNTIYF	TGCGCCAGCAGCTTGACCTTCTCTGGAAACACCATATATTTT
13	NA	TRBJ1-2	NA	TRBV10-2	CASRAGISYGYTF	TGCGCCAGCAGAGCAGGGATAAGCTATGGCTACACCTTC
13	NA	TRBJ2-3	few	TRBV30	CAWSGQSTDTQYF	TGTGCCTGGAGTGGGCAAAGCACAGATACGCAGTATTTT
14	TRBD1	TRBJ1-4	NA	TRBV28	CASSTGGSNEKLFF	TGTGCCAGCAGTACAGGGGGGTCTAATGAAAAACTGTTTTTT
13	NA	TRBJ1-2	once	TRBV6-5	CASSYRQHYGYTF	TGTGCCAGCAGTTACAGGCAGCACTATGGCTACACCTTC
15	TRBD1	TRBJ1-6	NA	TRBV7-9	CASSLVGTGNSPLHF	TGTGCCAGCAGCTTAGTAGGGACAGGGAATTCACCCCTCCACTTT